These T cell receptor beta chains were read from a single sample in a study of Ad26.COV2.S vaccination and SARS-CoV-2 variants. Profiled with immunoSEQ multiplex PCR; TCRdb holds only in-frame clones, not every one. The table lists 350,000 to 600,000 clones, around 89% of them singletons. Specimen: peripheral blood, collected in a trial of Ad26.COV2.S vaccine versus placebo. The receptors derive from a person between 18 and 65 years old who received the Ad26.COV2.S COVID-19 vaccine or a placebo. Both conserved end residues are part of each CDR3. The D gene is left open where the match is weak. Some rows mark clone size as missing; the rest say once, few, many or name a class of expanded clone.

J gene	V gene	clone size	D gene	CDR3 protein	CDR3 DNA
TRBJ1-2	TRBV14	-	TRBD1	CASSRLPGQVRGGYTF	TGTGCCAGCAGCCGACTACCCGGACAGGTCCGGGGTGGCTACACCTTC
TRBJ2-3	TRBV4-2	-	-	CASSQATDTQYF	TGTGCCAGCAGCCAAGCAACCGATACGCAGTATTTT
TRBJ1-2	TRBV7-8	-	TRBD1	CASSSLAGQANYGYTF	TGTGCCAGCAGCTCACTTGCCGGACAGGCGAACTATGGCTACACCTTC
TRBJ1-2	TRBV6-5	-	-	CASSYSVGDYGYTF	TGTGCCAGCAGTTACTCTGTCGGAGACTATGGCTACACCTTC
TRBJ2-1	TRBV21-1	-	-	CASSKALGNEQFF	TGTGCCAGCAGCAAAGCGCTGGGGAATGAGCAGTTCTTC
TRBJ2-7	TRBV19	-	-	CASSIGSERGTYEQYF	TGTGCCAGTAGTATTGGGTCCGAGAGGGGGACCTACGAGCAGTACTTC
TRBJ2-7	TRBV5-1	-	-	CASSPGADEQYF	TGCGCCAGCAGCCCCGGGGCGGACGAGCAGTACTTC
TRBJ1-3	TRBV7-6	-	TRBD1	CASSLGIRDRGNTIYF	TGTGCCAGCAGCTTAGGGATCCGGGACAGGGGAAACACCATATATTTT
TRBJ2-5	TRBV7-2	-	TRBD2	CASSSSGSLLETQYF	TGTGCCAGCAGCTCTAGCGGGAGTCTTCTAGAGACCCAGTACTTC
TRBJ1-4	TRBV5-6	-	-	CASSTTLTRRVKDNEKLFF	TGTGCCAGCAGCACCACCCTCACTCGCAGGGTTAAGGATAATGAAAAACTGTTTTTT
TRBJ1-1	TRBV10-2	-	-	CASSESFGERRAFF	TGCGCCAGCAGTGAGTCTTTTGGCGAAAGGCGGGCTTTCTTT
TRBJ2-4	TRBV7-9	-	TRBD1	CASSPPGGKNIQYF	TGTGCCAGCAGCCCCCCAGGGGGCAAAAACATTCAGTACTTC
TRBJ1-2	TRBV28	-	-	CASGRPGRDYGYTF	TGTGCCAGCGGCCGACCGGGGAGGGACTATGGCTACACCTTC
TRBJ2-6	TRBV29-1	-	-	CSVGGSQHSGANVLTF	TGCAGCGTTGGAGGCAGTCAGCACTCTGGGGCCAACGTCCTGACTTTC
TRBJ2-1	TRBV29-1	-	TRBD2	CSVVGSGSMVEQFF	TGCAGCGTTGTAGGAAGCGGGAGCATGGTTGAGCAGTTCTTC
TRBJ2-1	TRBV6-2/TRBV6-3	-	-	CASSGNRAGGYNEQFF	TGTGCCAGCAGCGGAAACAGGGCCGGGGGGTACAATGAGCAGTTCTTC
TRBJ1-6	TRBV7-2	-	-	CASSPGGDSPLHF	TGTGCCAGCAGCCCCGGAGGAGATTCACCCCTCCACTTT
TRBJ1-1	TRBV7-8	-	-	CASSLAGQGKVNTEAFF	TGTGCCAGCAGCTTAGCTGGTCAGGGTAAGGTGAACACTGAAGCTTTCTTT
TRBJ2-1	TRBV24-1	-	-	CATSDPKRTFYNEQFF	TGTGCCACCAGTGACCCGAAGAGGACATTCTACAATGAGCAGTTCTTC
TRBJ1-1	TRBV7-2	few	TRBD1	CASSVRQGSTEAFF	TGTGCCAGCAGCGTTCGACAGGGGTCCACTGAAGCTTTCTTT
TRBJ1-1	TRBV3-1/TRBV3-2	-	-	CASSPTDSFMNTEAFF	TGTGCCAGCAGCCCCACGGACAGTTTCATGAACACTGAAGCTTTCTTT
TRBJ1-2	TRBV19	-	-	CASSVQGGYGYTF	TGTGCCAGTAGTGTGCAGGGAGGCTATGGCTACACCTTC
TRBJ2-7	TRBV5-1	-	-	CASSLAGTAYEQYF	TGCGCCAGCAGCTTGGCCGGCACAGCCTACGAGCAGTACTTC
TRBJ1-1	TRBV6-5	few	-	CASSYLWGNMNTEAFF	TGTGCCAGCAGTTACCTATGGGGAAATATGAACACTGAAGCTTTCTTT
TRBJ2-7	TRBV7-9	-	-	CASSLGVYEQYF	TGTGCCAGCAGCTTAGGGGTTTACGAGCAGTACTTC
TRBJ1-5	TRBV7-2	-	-	CASSLWEVVGQPQHF	TGTGCCAGCAGCTTATGGGAGGTAGTCGGTCAGCCCCAGCATTTT
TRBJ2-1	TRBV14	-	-	CASSQDPGGPYNEQFF	TGTGCCAGCAGCCAAGATCCCGGGGGGCCTTACAATGAGCAGTTCTTC
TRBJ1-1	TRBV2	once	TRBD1	CASSTQQGYTEAFF	TGTGCCAGCAGTACACAACAGGGGTACACTGAAGCTTTCTTT
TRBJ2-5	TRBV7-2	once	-	CASSLALGVSQETQYF	TGTGCCAGCAGCTTAGCGCTAGGGGTCTCCCAAGAGACCCAGTACTTC
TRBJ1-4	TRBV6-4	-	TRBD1	CASSVRQGTTTNEKLFF	TGTGCCAGCAGTGTCAGACAGGGGACAACAACTAATGAAAAACTGTTTTTT
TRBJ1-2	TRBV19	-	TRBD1	CASSSSGTVYGYTF	TGTGCCAGTAGTTCATCCGGGACAGTCTATGGCTACACCTTC
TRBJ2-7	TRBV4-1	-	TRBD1	CASSQAGGRYEQYF	TGCGCCAGCAGCCAAGCAGGGGGAAGGTACGAGCAGTACTTC
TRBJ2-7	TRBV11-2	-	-	CASSLDRLNRGYEQYF	TGTGCCAGCAGCTTAGATAGACTAAATAGGGGCTACGAGCAGTACTTC
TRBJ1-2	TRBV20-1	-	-	CSAPRDGYTF	TGCAGTGCTCCTAGGGATGGCTACACCTTC
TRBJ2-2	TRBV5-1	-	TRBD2	CASTTLSGGPTGELFF	TGCGCCAGCACCACCCTTAGCGGGGGCCCCACCGGGGAGCTGTTTTTT
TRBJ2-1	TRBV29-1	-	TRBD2	CSVTPGLAGVSLYNEQFF	TGCAGCGTTACGCCGGGACTAGCGGGAGTTAGCCTCTACAATGAGCAGTTCTTC
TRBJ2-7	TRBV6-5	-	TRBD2	CASSYSNIAGGLEQYF	TGTGCCAGCAGTTACTCGAATATAGCGGGGGGGCTGGAGCAGTACTTC
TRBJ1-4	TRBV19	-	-	CASSIGQLRHEKLFF	TGTGCCAGTAGTATAGGCCAATTGCGGCATGAAAAACTGTTTTTT
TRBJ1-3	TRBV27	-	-	CASSSTGTLLYF	TGTGCCAGCAGTTCGACCGGGACCCTTTTATATTTT
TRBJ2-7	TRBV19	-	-	CASSPGRNYEQYF	TGTGCCAGTAGCCCGGGTCGGAACTACGAGCAGTACTTC
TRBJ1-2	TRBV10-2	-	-	CASSVFNQGDGYTF	TGCGCCAGCAGTGTCTTCAATCAAGGGGATGGCTACACCTTC
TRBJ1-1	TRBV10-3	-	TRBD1	CAIRLDRGALGTEAFF	TGTGCCATCAGGTTGGACAGGGGAGCGTTAGGTACTGAAGCTTTCTTT
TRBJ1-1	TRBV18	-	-	CASSRRQVLLGNTEAFF	TGTGCCAGCTCACGGAGACAGGTCTTATTAGGGAACACTGAAGCTTTCTTT
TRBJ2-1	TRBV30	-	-	CAWAGGNEQFF	TGTGCCTGGGCGGGCGGCAATGAGCAGTTCTTC
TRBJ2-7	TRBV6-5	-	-	CASSYSGFPSSYEQYF	TGTGCCAGCAGTTACTCGGGGTTCCCTAGCTCCTACGAGCAGTACTTC
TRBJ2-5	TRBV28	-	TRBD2	CASSLSASGRERQTQYF	TGTGCCAGCAGTTTATCGGCTAGCGGGAGGGAACGGCAGACCCAGTACTTC
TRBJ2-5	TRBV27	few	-	CASRPGGGRAGETQYF	TGTGCCAGCAGACCTGGAGGCGGGCGCGCGGGGGAGACCCAGTACTTC
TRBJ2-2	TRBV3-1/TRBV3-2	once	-	CASSRLGGATGELFF	TGTGCCAGCAGCCGTCTTGGGGGCGCAACCGGGGAGCTGTTTTTT
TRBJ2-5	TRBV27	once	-	CASSLYPLLTGRWETQYF	TGTGCCAGCAGTTTATACCCCCTCCTTACAGGGAGGTGGGAGACCCAGTACTTC
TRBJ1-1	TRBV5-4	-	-	CASSLIGHRVTEAFF	TGTGCCAGCAGCCTAATAGGACATCGTGTTACTGAAGCTTTCTTT
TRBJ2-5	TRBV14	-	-	CASSQVLQETQYF	TGTGCCAGCAGCCAAGTTCTGCAAGAGACCCAGTACTTC
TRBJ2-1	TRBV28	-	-	CASSPPPGPEQFF	TGTGCCAGCAGTCCCCCCCCAGGTCCTGAGCAGTTCTTC
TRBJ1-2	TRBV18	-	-	CASSADSSYGYTF	TGTGCCAGCTCAGCGGACAGCAGTTATGGCTACACCTTC
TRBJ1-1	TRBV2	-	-	CASRDTSLNTEAFF	TGTGCCAGCAGGGATACTAGCTTGAACACTGAAGCTTTCTTT
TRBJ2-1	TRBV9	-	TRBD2	CASSPHGLADSYNEQFF	TGTGCCAGCAGCCCCCACGGACTAGCGGACTCCTACAATGAGCAGTTCTTC
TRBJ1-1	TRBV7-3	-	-	CASSLQAPPMNTEAFF	TGTGCCAGCAGCCTACAGGCTCCCCCTATGAACACTGAAGCTTTCTTT
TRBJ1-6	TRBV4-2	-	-	CASSPPPVGGDLDSPLHF	TGTGCCAGCAGCCCCCCCCCGGTCGGAGGGGATCTAGATTCACCCCTCCACTTT
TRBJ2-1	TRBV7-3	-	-	CASSFRRAQYNEQFF	TGTGCCAGCAGCTTTCGCAGGGCCCAATACAATGAGCAGTTCTTC
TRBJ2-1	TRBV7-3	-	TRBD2	CASSLELAGADEQFF	TGTGCCAGCAGCTTAGAACTAGCGGGAGCCGATGAGCAGTTCTTC